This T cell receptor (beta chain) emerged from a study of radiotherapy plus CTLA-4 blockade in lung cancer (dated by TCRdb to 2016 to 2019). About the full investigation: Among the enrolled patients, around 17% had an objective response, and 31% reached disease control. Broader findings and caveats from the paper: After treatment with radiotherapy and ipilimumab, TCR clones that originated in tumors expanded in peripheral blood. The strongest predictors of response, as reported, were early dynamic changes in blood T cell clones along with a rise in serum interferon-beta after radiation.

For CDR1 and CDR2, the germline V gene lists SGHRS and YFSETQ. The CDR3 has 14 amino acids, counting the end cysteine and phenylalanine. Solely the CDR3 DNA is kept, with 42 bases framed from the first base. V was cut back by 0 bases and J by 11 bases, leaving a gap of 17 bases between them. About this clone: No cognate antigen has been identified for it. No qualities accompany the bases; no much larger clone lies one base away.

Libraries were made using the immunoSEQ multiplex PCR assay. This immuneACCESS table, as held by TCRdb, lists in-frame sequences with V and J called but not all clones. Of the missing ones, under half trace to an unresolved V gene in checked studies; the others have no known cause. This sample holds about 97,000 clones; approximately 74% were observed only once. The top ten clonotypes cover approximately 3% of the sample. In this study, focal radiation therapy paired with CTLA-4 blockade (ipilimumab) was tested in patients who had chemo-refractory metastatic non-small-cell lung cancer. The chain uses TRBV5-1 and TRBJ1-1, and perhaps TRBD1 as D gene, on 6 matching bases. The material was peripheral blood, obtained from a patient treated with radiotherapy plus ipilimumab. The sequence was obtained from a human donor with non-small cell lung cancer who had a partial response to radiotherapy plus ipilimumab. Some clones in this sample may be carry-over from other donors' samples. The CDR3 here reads CASSLAAGGGRAFF. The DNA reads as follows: TGCGCCAGCAGCTTGGCCGCGGGGGGCGGGCGGGCTTTCTTT.